Listed below are T cell receptor beta chains from one sample, sequenced in a study of blood T cell repertoires in COVID-19. Produced via immunoSEQ multiplex PCR; TCRdb's table is partial and in-frame only. Of under 250,000 clones detected, 84% appear once; the ten largest clones hold less than 2%. Sequenced input: PBMCs or T cells enriched from blood (not recorded which). The receptors here all came from a man in his fifties or sixties who had recovered from COVID-19. CDR3s include the opening cysteine and the closing phenylalanine or tryptophan. D genes are given only for firm matches. A clone size is listed for some rows: how often the clone was seen (once, few, many), or a class if it is expanded.

cdr3_aa cdr3_nt clone_size j_call d_call v_call
CASSPGGGNQLQHF TGTGCCAGTAGCCCTGGCGGGGGCAATCAGCTCCAGCATTTT . TRBJ1-5 . TRBV19
CASSTSTHYGYTF TGTGCCAGCAGCACCTCGACACACTATGGCTACACCTTC . TRBJ1-2 . TRBV12-3/TRBV12-4
CASSQGNQPQHF TGTGCCAGCAGCCAGGGTAATCAGCCCCAGCATTTT . TRBJ1-5 . TRBV7-9
CASSIAAGRNQPQHF TGTGCCAGTAGTATAGCGGCAGGGAGGAATCAGCCCCAGCATTTT . TRBJ1-5 . TRBV19
CASSSVGLAGPARGQFF TGTGCCAGCAGCTCGGTCGGACTAGCGGGGCCTGCTAGGGGGCAGTTCTTC . TRBJ2-1 TRBD2 TRBV7-2
CASSQDPRRGLTYEQYF TGTGCCAGCAGCCAAGATCCACGTAGGGGACTAACCTACGAGCAGTACTTC . TRBJ2-7 TRBD2 TRBV3-1/TRBV3-2
CASSIIPGQMNTEAFF TGTGCCAGTAGTATAATCCCGGGACAAATGAACACTGAAGCTTTCTTT once TRBJ1-1 . TRBV19
CASSSYAGTAGNTIYF TGTGCCAGCAGTAGCTACGCCGGGACAGCTGGAAACACCATATATTTT . TRBJ1-3 TRBD1 TRBV27
CASSKTGTRGNEQFF TGTGCCAGCAGCAAAACCGGGACTAGGGGCAATGAGCAGTTCTTC . TRBJ2-1 TRBD2 TRBV13
CASSTGGSTGANVLTF TGCGCCAGCAGCACAGGGGGCTCTACTGGGGCCAACGTCCTGACTTTC . TRBJ2-6 TRBD1 TRBV5-1
CASSSYRNTEAFF TGTGCCAGCAGTAGCTACAGGAACACTGAAGCTTTCTTT few TRBJ1-1 . TRBV27
CASSQGQGYGYTF TGTGCCAGCAGCCAAGGGCAGGGCTATGGCTACACCTTC few TRBJ1-2 . TRBV3-1/TRBV3-2
CASSQDNRYFDEQYF TGTGCCAGCAGCCAAGATAACAGGTACTTCGACGAGCAGTACTTC . TRBJ2-7 . TRBV3-1/TRBV3-2
CASSLNGQGAGYEQYF TGTGCCAGCAGCTTAAACGGGCAGGGGGCAGGATACGAGCAGTACTTC once TRBJ2-7 TRBD1 TRBV13
CASSTEGLAGGGTDTQYF TGTGCCAGTAGTACAGAGGGACTAGCGGGGGGGGGCACAGATACGCAGTATTTT . TRBJ2-3 TRBD2 TRBV19
CASSRGRDREGTEAFF TGTGCCAGCAGCCGGGGACGGGACAGGGAAGGCACTGAAGCTTTCTTT . TRBJ1-1 TRBD1 TRBV7-9
CASSPARDFGANVLTF TGTGCCAGCTCACCGGCCCGGGATTTTGGGGCCAACGTCCTGACTTTC . TRBJ2-6 . TRBV18
CATSRLELIQGPIVYEQYF TGTGCCACCAGCAGACTAGAACTAATACAGGGGCCCATCGTATACGAGCAGTACTTC . TRBJ2-7 TRBD1 TRBV15
CASHLGLAADEQFF TGCGCCAGCCATCTAGGGCTAGCGGCGGATGAGCAGTTCTTC . TRBJ2-1 TRBD2 TRBV5-1
CASSLHRNTGELFF TGTGCCAGCAGCTTGCACAGGAACACCGGGGAGCTGTTTTTT . TRBJ2-2 . TRBV5-6
CASSPRTYPNTGELFF TGTGCCAGCAGTCCCCGGACATATCCGAACACCGGGGAGCTGTTTTTT . TRBJ2-2 . TRBV27
CASSGSSGANVLTF TGTGCCAGCTCGGGGAGCTCTGGGGCCAACGTCCTGACTTTC . TRBJ2-6 . TRBV6-5
CSASGGVVSYEQYF TGCAGTGCGAGTGGCGGGGTGGTCTCCTACGAGCAGTACTTC . TRBJ2-7 . TRBV20-1
CASSIGQPGEQFF TGTGCCAGTAGTATAGGACAGCCGGGTGAGCAGTTCTTC . TRBJ2-1 . TRBV19
CASSLWTGGEQYF TGCGCCAGCAGCCTTTGGACAGGGGGCGAGCAGTACTTC . TRBJ2-7 TRBD1 TRBV5-1
CASSARTGGHTEAFF TGTGCCAGCAGCGCGCGAACAGGGGGACACACTGAAGCTTTCTTT . TRBJ1-1 TRBD1 TRBV7-9
CASSPTGGGAYNEQFF TGCGCCAGCAGCCCTACAGGGGGCGGGGCCTACAATGAGCAGTTCTTC . TRBJ2-1 TRBD1 TRBV5-1
CASSPNARGETQYF TGTGCCAGCAGCCCGAACGCCCGAGGGGAGACCCAGTACTTC . TRBJ2-5 . TRBV11-2
CASSPRTGGRFSGNTIYF TGTGCCAGCAGCCCGCGGACAGGGGGTCGCTTCTCTGGAAACACCATATATTTT . TRBJ1-3 TRBD1 TRBV7-9
CASSLDTGRHGELFF TGTGCCAGCAGCTTAGATACAGGCAGGCACGGGGAGCTGTTTTTT few TRBJ2-2 . TRBV11-3
CASTRSGFYEKLFF TGTGCCAGCACTCGCTCCGGGTTCTATGAAAAACTGTTTTTT . TRBJ1-4 . TRBV6-5
CSVEVPSQETQYF TGCAGCGTTGAAGTGCCTAGCCAAGAGACCCAGTACTTC . TRBJ2-5 . TRBV29-1
CASSQGDTNQPQHF TGTGCCAGCAGCCAGGGGGACACCAATCAGCCCCAGCATTTT . TRBJ1-5 TRBD1 TRBV7-2
CASSYGRSGEQFF TGTGCCAGCAGTTATGGCAGATCTGGTGAGCAGTTCTTC . TRBJ2-1 . TRBV6-5
CASSLYRGRLNEQFF TGTGCCAGCAGCCTTTACAGGGGCCGCTTAAATGAGCAGTTCTTC . TRBJ2-1 TRBD1 TRBV14
CASSLFTVYTGELFF TGTGCCAGCAGCTTATTTACGGTCTACACCGGGGAGCTGTTTTTT . TRBJ2-2 . TRBV7-8
CASSQSRVGELFF TGTGCCAGCAGCCAATCTCGGGTTGGGGAGCTGTTTTTT . TRBJ2-2 . TRBV16
CASSLASNIDSYNSPLHF TGCGCCAGCAGCTTGGCCTCAAACATTGACTCCTATAATTCACCCCTCCACTTT . TRBJ1-6 . TRBV5-1
CASSAWDSIPANYGYTF TGTGCCAGCAGCGCTTGGGACAGCATTCCAGCTAACTATGGCTACACCTTC . TRBJ1-2 TRBD1 TRBV9
CASSLGRGETQYF TGTGCCAGTAGCCTAGGCAGGGGTGAGACCCAGTACTTC . TRBJ2-5 . TRBV19
CASSSFTGTGAGNTIYF TGTGCCAGCAGCTCCTTCACCGGGACAGGGGCTGGAAACACCATATATTTT . TRBJ1-3 TRBD1 TRBV7-9
CASSFSGTANTGELFF TGTGCCAGCAGTTTTTCCGGGACAGCGAACACCGGGGAGCTGTTTTTT . TRBJ2-2 TRBD1 TRBV27
CASSLLGLAGSTDTQYF TGCGCCAGCAGCTTGCTGGGACTAGCGGGGAGCACAGATACGCAGTATTTT . TRBJ2-3 TRBD2 TRBV5-1
CASSVREGSPLHF TGTGCCAGCAGCGTTCGGGAGGGGTCACCCCTCCACTTT . TRBJ1-6 . TRBV9